The rows below give T cell receptor beta chains drawn from one sample of a study of OX40 agonist ivuxolimab in advanced cancers. TCRdb keeps only in-frame clones here, not all; method: immunoSEQ multiplex PCR. The data contain tens of thousands of clones, about 90% of them singletons. Source: CD4+ or CD8+ T cells sorted from blood, taken in a trial of the OX40 agonist ivuxolimab. Every receptor here comes from an adult with an advanced solid tumor such as melanoma, head and neck, liver or kidney cancer. CDR3s leave out the opening cysteine and the closing phenylalanine or tryptophan. Each record gives: J gene, V gene, clone size, CDR3 protein. Rows give clone size only sometimes, using once, few, many, or a class for an expanded clone.

j_gene: TRBJ2-7; v_gene: TRBV2; abundance: medium-sized; CDR3aa: ASRTTGSSYEQY
j_gene: TRBJ2-7; v_gene: TRBV4-3; abundance: NA; CDR3aa: ASSQDLTQGNTYEQY
j_gene: TRBJ1-1; v_gene: TRBV18; abundance: NA; CDR3aa: ASSRLLTEAF
j_gene: TRBJ2-3; v_gene: TRBV29-1; abundance: NA; CDR3aa: SVSGGRRADTQY
j_gene: TRBJ2-5; v_gene: TRBV6-5; abundance: NA; CDR3aa: ASSYSDSHQETQY
j_gene: TRBJ2-2; v_gene: TRBV2; abundance: NA; CDR3aa: ASKVLKAGELF
j_gene: TRBJ2-7; v_gene: TRBV19; abundance: NA; CDR3aa: ASSIRLSYEQY
j_gene: TRBJ2-1; v_gene: TRBV28; abundance: once; CDR3aa: ASNPDVDNEQF
j_gene: TRBJ2-3; v_gene: TRBV4-3; abundance: NA; CDR3aa: ASSQGINRYTDTQY
j_gene: TRBJ1-4; v_gene: TRBV19; abundance: NA; CDR3aa: ASSRQGAEKLF
j_gene: TRBJ2-7; v_gene: TRBV18; abundance: NA; CDR3aa: ASSPRTGGPYEQY
j_gene: TRBJ1-4; v_gene: TRBV29-1; abundance: NA; CDR3aa: SVGTGGGEKLF
j_gene: TRBJ2-5; v_gene: TRBV2; abundance: NA; CDR3aa: ASSGWETQY
j_gene: TRBJ2-7; v_gene: TRBV9; abundance: NA; CDR3aa: ASSVRLDGEQY
j_gene: TRBJ2-5; v_gene: TRBV7-8; abundance: NA; CDR3aa: ASSGRTGLLETQY
j_gene: TRBJ1-2; v_gene: TRBV7-8; abundance: NA; CDR3aa: ASSQGRTGVIANYGYT
j_gene: TRBJ1-2; v_gene: TRBV6-6; abundance: once; CDR3aa: ASSKNTGGVYGYT
j_gene: TRBJ1-1; v_gene: TRBV7-9; abundance: NA; CDR3aa: ASSSFKSTDMNTEAF
j_gene: TRBJ2-2; v_gene: TRBV6-5; abundance: NA; CDR3aa: ASSLLRRGRAGELF
j_gene: TRBJ2-7; v_gene: TRBV6-6; abundance: NA; CDR3aa: ASSYSPGQGYEQY
j_gene: TRBJ1-1; v_gene: TRBV2; abundance: NA; CDR3aa: ASRRGGSTEAF